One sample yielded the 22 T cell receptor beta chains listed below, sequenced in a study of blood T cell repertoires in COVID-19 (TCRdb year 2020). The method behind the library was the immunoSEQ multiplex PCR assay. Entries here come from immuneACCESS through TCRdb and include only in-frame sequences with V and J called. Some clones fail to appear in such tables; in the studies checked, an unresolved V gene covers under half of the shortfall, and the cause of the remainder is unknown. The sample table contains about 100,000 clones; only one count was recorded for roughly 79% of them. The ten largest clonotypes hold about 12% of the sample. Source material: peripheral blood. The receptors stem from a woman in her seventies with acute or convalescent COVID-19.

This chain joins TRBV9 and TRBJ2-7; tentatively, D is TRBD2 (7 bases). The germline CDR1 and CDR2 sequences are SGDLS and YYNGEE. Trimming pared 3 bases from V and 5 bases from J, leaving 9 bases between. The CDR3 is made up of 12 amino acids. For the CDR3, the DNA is TGTGCCAGCAGCGGCGGGGGCGACGAGCAGTACTTC. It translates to CASSGGGDEQYF.

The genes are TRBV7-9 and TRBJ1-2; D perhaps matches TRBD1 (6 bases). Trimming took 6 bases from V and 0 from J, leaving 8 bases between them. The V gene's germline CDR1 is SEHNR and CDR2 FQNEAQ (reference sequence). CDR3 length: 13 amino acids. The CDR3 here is CASSRQANYGYTF. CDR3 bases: TGTGCCAGCAGTCGACAGGCTAACTATGGCTACACCTTC.

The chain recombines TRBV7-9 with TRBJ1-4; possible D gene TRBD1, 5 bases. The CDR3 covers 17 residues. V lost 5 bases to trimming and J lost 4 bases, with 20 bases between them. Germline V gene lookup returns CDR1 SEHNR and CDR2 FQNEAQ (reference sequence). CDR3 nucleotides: TGTGCCAGCAGCCCCTACTTTACGACAGCGATTAATGAAAAACTGTTTTTT. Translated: CASSPYFTTAINEKLFF.

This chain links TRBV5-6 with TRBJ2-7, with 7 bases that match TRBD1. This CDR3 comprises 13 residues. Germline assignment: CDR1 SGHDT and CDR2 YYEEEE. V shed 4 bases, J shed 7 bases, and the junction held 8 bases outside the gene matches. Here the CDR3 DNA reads TGTGCCAGCAGCAATGACAGGGTCCCTGAGCAGTACGTC. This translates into CASSNDRVPEQYV.

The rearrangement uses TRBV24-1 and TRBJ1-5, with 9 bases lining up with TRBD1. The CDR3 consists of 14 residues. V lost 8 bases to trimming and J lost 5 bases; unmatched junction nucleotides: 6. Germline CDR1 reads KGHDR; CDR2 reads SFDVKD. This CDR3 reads CATNPDRGDQPQHF. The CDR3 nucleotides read TGTGCCACCAACCCGGACAGGGGAGATCAGCCCCAGCATTTT.

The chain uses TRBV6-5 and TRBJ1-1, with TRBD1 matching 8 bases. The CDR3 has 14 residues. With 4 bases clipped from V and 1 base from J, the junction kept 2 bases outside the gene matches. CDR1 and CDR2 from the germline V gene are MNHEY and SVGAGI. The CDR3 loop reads CASSFGQGNTEAFF. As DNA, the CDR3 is TGTGCCAGCAGTTTCGGACAGGGGAACACTGAAGCTTTCTTT.

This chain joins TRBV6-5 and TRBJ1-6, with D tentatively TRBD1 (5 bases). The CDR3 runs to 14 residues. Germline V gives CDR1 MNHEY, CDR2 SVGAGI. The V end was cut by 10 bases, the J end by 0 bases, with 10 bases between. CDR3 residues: CATGGSSYNSPLHF. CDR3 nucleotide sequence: TGTGCCACCGGGGGGAGCTCCTATAATTCACCCCTCCACTTT.

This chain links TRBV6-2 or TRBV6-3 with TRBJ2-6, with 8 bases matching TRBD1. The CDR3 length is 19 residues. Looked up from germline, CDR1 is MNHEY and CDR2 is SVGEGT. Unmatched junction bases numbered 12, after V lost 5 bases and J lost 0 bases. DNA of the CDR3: TGTGCCAGCAGTCCCTGGCCGGGACAGGAACGCTCTGGGGCCAACGTCCTGACTTTC. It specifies CASSPWPGQERSGANVLTF.

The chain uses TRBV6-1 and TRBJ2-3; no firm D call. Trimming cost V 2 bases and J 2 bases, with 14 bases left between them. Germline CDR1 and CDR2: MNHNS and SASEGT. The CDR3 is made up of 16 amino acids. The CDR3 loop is CASSEMRLQLTDTQYF. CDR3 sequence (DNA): TGTGCCAGCAGTGAAATGCGACTGCAACTCACAGATACGCAGTATTTT.

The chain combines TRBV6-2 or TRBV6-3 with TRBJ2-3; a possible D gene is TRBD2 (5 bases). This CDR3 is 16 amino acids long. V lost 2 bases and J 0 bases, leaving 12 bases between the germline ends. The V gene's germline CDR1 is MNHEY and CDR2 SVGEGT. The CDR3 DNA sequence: TGTGCCAGCAGTTACGGGAGCCTCGACAGCACAGATACGCAGTATTTT. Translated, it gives CASSYGSLDSTDTQYF.

The CDR3 is CASSFSGGRGDTQYF. In DNA form, the CDR3 reads TGCGCCAGCAGCTTTAGCGGGGGGCGGGGAGATACGCAGTATTTT. The rearrangement uses TRBV5-1 and TRBJ2-3; 10 positions match TRBD2. J lost 5 bases, V lost 2 bases, and 5 bases had no gene match. This CDR3 region has 15 residues. The germline gives CDR1 SGHRS, CDR2 YFSETQ.

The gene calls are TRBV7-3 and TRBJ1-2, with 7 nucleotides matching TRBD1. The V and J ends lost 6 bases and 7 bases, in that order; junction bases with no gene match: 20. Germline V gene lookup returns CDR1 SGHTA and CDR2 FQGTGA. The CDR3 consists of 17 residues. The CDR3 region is CASSLKGGTAGLGGYTF. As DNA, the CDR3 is TGTGCCAGCAGTCTCAAGGGCGGGACAGCCGGTTTAGGTGGCTACACCTTC.

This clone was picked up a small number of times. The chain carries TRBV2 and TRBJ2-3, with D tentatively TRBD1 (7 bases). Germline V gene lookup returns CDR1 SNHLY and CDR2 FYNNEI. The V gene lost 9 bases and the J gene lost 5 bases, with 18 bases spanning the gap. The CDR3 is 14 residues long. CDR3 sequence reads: CASSSRGEGDTQYF. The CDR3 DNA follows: TGTGCCAGTAGTTCCAGGGGGGAAGGAGATACGCAGTATTTT.

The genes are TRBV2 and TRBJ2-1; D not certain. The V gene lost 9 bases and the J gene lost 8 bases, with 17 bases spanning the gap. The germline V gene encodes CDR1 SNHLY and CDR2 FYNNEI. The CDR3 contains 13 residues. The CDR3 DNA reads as TGTGCCAGAAGACTCGGATCAAGAGATGAGCAGTTCTTC. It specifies CARRLGSRDEQFF.

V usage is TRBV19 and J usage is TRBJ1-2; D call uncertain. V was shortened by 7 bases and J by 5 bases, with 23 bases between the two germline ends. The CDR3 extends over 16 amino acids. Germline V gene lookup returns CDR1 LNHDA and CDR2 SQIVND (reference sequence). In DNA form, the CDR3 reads TGTGCCAGTAAAGGATCCCGGCCGCGGGAACTTTATGGCTACACCTTC. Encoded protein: CASKGSRPRELYGYTF. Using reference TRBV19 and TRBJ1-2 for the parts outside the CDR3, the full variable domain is DGGITQSPKYLFRKEGQNVTLSCEQNLNHDAMYWYRQDPGQGLRLIYYSQIVNDFQKGDIAEGYSVSREKKESFPLTVTSAQKNPTAFYLCASKGSRPRELYGYTFGSGTRLTVV.

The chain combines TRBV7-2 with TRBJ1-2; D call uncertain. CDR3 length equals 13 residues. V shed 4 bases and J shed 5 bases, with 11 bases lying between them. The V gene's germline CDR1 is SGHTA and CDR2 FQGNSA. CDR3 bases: TGTGCCAGCAGCTCCGGGGATGGGTATGGCTACACCTTC. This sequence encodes CASSSGDGYGYTF.

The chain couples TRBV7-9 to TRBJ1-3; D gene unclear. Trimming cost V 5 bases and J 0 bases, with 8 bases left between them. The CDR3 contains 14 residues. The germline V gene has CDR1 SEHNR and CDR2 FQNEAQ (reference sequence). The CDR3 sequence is CASSEGYSGNTIYF. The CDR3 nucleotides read TGTGCCAGCAGCGAGGGTTACTCTGGAAACACCATATATTTT.

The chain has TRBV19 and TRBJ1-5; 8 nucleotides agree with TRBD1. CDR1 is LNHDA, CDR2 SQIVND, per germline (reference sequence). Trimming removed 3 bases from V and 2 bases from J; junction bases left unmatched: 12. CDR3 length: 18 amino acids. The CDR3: CASSMLGQGVIGNQPQHF. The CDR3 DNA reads TGTGCCAGTAGTATGCTAGGACAGGGAGTAATTGGCAATCAGCCCCAGCATTTT.

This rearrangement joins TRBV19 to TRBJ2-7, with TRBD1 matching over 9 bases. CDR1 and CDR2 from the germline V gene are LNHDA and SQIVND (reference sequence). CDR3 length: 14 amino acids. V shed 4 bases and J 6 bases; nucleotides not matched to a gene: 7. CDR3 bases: TGTGCCAGTAGTACGGGACAGGGAATAGGCGAGCAGTACTTC. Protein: CASSTGQGIGEQYF.

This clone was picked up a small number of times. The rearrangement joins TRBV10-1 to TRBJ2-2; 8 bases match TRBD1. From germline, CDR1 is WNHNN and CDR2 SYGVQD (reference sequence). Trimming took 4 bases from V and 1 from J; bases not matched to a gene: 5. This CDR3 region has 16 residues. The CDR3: CASSGQGSGNTGELFF. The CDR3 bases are TGCGCCAGCAGTGGACAGGGGTCGGGGAACACCGGGGAGCTGTTTTTT.

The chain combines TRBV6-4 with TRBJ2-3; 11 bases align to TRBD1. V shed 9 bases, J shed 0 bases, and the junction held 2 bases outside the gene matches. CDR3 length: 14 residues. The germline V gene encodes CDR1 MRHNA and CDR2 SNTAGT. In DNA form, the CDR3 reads TGTGCCAGTGGGACAGGGGGAAGCACAGATACGCAGTATTTT. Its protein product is CASGTGGSTDTQYF.

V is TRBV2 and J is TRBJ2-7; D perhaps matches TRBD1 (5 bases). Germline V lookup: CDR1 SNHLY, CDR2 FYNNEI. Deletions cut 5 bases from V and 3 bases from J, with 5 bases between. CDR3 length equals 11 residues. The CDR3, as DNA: TGTGCCAGCAGTCAGGGCTACGAGCAGTACTTC. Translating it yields CASSQGYEQYF.